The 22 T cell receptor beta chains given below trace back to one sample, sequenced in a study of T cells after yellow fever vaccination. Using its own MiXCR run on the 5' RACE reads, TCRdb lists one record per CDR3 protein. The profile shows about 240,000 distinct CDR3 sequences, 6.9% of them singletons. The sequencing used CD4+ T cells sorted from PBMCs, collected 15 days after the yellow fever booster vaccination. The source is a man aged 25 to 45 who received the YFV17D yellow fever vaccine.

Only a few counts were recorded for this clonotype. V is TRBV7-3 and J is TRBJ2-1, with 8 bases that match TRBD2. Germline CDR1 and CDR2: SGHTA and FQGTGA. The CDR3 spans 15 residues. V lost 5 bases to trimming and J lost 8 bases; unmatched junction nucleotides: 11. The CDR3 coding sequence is TGTGCCAGCAGCCCCGGGGGGGGCGGGAGTTATGAGCAGTTCTTC. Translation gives CASSPGGGGSYEQFF.

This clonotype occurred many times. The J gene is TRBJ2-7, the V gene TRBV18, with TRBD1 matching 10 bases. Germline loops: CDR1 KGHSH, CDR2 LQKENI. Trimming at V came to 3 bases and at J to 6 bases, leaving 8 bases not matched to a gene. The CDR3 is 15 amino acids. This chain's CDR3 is CASSPSGTGVSEQYF. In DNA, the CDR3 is TGTGCCAGCTCACCGTCCGGGACAGGGGTCTCCGAGCAGTACTTC.

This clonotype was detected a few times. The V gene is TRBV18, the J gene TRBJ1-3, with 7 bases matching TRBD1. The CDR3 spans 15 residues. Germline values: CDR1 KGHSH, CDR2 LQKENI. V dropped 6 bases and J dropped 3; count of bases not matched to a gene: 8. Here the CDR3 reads CASSPTGANGNTIYF. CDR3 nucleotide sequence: TGTGCCAGCTCTCCCACAGGGGCGAATGGAAACACCATATATTTT.

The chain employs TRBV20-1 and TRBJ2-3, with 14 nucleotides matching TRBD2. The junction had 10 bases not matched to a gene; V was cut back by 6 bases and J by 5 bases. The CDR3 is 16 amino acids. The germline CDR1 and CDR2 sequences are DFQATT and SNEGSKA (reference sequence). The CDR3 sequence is CSARWGLAGVVDTQYF. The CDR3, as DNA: TGCAGTGCGAGGTGGGGACTAGCGGGAGTTGTAGATACGCAGTATTTT.

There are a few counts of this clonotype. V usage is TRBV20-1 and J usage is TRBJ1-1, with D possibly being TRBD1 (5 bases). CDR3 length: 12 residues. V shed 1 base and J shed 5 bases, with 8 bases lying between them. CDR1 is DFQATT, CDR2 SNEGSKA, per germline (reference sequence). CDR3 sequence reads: CSARAGRTEAFF. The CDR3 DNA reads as TGCAGTGCTAGAGCGGGGCGGACTGAAGCTTTCTTT.

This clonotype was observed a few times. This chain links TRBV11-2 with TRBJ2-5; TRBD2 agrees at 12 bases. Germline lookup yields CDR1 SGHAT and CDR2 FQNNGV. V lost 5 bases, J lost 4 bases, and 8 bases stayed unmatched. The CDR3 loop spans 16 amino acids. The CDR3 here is CASSKTSGRHLETQYF. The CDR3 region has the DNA TGTGCCAGCAGCAAAACTAGCGGGAGGCATCTAGAGACCCAGTACTTC.

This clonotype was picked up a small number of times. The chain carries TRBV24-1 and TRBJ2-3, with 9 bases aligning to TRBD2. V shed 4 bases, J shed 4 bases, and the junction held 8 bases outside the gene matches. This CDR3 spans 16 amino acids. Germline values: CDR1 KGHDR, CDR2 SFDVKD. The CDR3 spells CATSDPVAGAPDTQYF. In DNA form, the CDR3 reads TGTGCCACCAGTGACCCCGTAGCGGGAGCGCCAGATACGCAGTATTTT.

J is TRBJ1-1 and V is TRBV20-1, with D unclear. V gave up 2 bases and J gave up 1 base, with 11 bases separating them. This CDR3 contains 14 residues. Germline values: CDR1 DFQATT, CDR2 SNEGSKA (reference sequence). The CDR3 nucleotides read TGCAGTGCTAGATCCCAAACTGCGAACACTGAAGCTTTCTTT. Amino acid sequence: CSARSQTANTEAFF.

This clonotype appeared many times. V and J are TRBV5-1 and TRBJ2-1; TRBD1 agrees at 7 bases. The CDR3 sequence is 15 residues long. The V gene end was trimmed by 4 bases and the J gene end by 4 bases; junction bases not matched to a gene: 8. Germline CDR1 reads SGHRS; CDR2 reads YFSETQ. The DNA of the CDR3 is TGCGCCAGCAGCCTCCGGGACAGTATTTACAATGAGCAGTTCTTC. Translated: CASSLRDSIYNEQFF.

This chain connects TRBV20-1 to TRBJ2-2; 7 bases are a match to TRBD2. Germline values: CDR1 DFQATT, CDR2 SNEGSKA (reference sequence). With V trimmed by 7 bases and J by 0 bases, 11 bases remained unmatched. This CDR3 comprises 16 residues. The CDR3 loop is CSGLRGGRANTGELFF. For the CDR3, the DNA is TGCAGTGGACTCCGGGGCGGGAGAGCGAACACCGGGGAGCTGTTTTTT.

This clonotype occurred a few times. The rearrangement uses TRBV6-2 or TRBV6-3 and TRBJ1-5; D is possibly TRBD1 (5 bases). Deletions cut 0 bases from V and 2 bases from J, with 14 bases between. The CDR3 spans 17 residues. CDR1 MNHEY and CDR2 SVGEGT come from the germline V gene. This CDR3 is CASSYSSGDFGNQPQHF. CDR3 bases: TGTGCCAGCAGTTACTCTTCGGGGGATTTCGGCAATCAGCCCCAGCATTTT.

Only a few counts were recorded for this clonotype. The CDR3 sequence is CASSFSPGAKGDTQYF. The CDR3 DNA reads TGTGCCAGCAGTTTTAGCCCAGGGGCCAAGGGGGATACGCAGTATTTT. This chain joins TRBV28 and TRBJ2-3; tentatively, D is TRBD1 (6 bases). Per germline, CDR1 MDHEN and CDR2 SYDVKM. Trimming shortened V by 3 bases and J by 6 bases, and 19 bases separated the two germline ends. The CDR3 has 16 amino acids.

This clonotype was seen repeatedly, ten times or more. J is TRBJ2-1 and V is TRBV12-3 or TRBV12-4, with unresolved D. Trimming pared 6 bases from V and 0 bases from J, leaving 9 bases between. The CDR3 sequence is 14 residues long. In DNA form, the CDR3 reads TGTGCCAGCAGCCCGGATAGCTCCTACAATGAGCAGTTCTTC. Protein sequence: CASSPDSSYNEQFF.

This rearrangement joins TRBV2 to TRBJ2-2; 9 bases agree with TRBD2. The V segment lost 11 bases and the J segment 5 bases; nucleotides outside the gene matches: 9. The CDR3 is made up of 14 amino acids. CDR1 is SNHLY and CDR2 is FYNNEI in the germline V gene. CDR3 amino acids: CALRAGGWTGELFF. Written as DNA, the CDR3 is TGTGCCCTCCGAGCGGGAGGTTGGACCGGGGAGCTGTTTTTT.

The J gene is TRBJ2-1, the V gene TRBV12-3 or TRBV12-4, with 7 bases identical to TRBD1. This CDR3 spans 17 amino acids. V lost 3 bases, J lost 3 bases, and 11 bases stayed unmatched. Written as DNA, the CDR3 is TGTGCCAGCAGTTTTGGCTGGAGGACAGGAGTCTACAATGAGCAGTTCTTC. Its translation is CASSFGWRTGVYNEQFF.

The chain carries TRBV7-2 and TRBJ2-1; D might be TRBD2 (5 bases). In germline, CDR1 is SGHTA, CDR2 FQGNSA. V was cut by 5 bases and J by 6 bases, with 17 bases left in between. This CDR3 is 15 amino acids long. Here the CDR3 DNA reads TGTGCCAGCAGCCTGGACTCTTCCTCGTGCAATGAGCAGTTCTTC. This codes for CASSLDSSSCNEQFF.

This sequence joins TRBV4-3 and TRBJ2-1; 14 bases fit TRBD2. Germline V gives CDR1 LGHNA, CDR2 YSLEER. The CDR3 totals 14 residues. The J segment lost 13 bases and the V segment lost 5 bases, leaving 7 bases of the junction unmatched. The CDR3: CASSNSGTSGRQFF. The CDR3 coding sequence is TGCGCCAGCAGCAACTCCGGGACTAGCGGGAGACAGTTCTTC.

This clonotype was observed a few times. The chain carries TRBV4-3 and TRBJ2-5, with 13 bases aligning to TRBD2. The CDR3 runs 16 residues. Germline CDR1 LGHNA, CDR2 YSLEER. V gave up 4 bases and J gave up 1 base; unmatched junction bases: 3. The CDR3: CASSPGLAGPQETQYF. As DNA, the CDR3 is TGCGCCAGCAGCCCGGGACTAGCGGGGCCCCAAGAGACCCAGTACTTC.

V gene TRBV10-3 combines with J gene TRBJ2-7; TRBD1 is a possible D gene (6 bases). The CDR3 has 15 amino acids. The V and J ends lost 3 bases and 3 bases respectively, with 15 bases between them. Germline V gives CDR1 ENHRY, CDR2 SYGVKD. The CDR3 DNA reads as TGTGCCATCAGTGACCAGAGACGGGACAACTACGAGCAGTACTTC. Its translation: CAISDQRRDNYEQYF.

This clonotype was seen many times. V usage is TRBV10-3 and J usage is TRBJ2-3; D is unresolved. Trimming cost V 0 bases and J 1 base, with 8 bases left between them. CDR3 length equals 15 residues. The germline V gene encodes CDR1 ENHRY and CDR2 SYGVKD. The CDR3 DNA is TGTGCCATCAGTGAGTCGTCAATAGGCACAGATACGCAGTATTTT. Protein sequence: CAISESSIGTDTQYF.

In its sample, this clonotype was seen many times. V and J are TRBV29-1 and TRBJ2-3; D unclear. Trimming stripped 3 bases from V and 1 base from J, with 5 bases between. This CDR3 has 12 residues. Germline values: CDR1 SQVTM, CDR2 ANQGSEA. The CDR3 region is CSVDLGTDTQYF. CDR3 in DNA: TGCAGCGTTGATCTCGGCACAGATACGCAGTATTTT.

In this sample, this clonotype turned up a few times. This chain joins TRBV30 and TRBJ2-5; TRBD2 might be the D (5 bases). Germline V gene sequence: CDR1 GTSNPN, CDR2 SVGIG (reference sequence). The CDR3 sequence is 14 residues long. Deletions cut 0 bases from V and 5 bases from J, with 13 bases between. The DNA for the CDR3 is TGTGCCTGGAGTGTACGGCCCAGGAGGGAGACCCAGTACTTC. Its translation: CAWSVRPRRETQYF.